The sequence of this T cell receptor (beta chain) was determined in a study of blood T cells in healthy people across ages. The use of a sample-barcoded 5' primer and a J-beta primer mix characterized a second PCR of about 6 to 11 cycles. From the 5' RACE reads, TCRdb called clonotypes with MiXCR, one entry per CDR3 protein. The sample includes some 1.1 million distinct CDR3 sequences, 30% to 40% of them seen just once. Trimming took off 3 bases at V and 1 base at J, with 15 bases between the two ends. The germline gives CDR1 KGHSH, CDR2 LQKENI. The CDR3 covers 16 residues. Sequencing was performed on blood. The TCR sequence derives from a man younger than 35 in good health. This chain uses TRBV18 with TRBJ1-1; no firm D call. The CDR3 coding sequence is TGTGCCAGCTCACCCAACTCCGGGAGAACGAACACTGAAGCTTTCTTT. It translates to CASSPNSGRTNTEAFF.